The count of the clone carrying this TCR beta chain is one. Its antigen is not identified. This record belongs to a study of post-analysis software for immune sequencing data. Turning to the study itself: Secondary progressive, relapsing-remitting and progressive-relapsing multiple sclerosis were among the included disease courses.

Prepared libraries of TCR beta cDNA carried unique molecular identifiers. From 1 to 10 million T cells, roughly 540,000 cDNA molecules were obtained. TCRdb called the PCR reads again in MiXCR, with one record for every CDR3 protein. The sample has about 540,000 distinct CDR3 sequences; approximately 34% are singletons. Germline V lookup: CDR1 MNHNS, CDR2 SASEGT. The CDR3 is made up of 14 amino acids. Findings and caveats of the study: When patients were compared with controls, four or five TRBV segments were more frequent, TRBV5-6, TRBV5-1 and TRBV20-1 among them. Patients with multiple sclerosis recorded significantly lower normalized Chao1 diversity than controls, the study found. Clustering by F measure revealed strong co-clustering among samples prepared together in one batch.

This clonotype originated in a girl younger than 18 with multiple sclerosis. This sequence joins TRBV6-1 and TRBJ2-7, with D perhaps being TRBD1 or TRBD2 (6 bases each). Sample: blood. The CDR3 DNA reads TGTTTCCGAGGAGGGGACATAGGCTCCTACGAGCAGTACTTC. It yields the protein CFRGGDIGSYEQYF.